Given below is one T cell receptor (beta chain) in context. Its binding antigen is unknown. Base qualities are not provided; no much larger clone lies one nucleotide away. The CDR3 contains 13 residues, cysteine and phenylalanine counted. Only the CDR3 DNA stays, 39 bases, in frame from base 1. From a lookup of the germline V gene, CDR1 and CDR2 are SNHLY and FYNNEI. The junction shows trimming of 4 bases on V and 6 bases on J, and the gene matches do not reach 4 bases of it. The donors were healthy, HIV-negative adults with no recently reported acute infections or vaccinations. Every donor was a Caucasian adult residing in Nashville, Tennessee, USA. Magnetic negative selection was used to enrich CD4+ T cells, after which naive cells were positively selected on CD45RA and the negative fraction became the memory subset. After blood collection by leukapheresis, PBMCs were isolated using Ficoll-Histopaque density gradient centrifugation and then cryopreserved in the vapor phase of liquid nitrogen. Purity and quantity of every magnetically sorted T cell population were checked by analytical flow cytometry. From each sorted fraction, genomic DNA was isolated and quantified by UV absorbance on a Nanodrop 2000c.

TCR CDR3 regions were amplified from genomic DNA by multiplex PCR using the deep immunoSEQ assay. Extracted genomic DNA from each cell subset was distributed evenly across all wells of several immunoSEQ 96-well plates, and each plate was treated as a replicate. For sorted subsets, approximately 200 ng of genomic DNA, equivalent to some 30,000 T cell genomes, went into each replicate PCR. Purified libraries were measured with a Qubit 3.0 fluorometer, size-checked on a Bioanalyzer 2100, and measured again with the KAPA Library Quantification kit. Every immunoSEQ 96-well plate was sequenced on a dedicated single-read 150-cycle Illumina NextSeq 550 flow cell. On the authors' methods: The immunoSEQ output contained only junctional sequences without quality scores, so filtering could not match that applied to full-length reads. To assign V/J genes and CDR3, sequences were annotated using PyIR, a Python wrapper for IgBLAST v1.9, with IMGT germline references. Reads with weak V/J assignments (E-value above 1e-6), missing CDR3, stop codons, out-of-frame junctions, or ambiguous translated residues were removed. V3J clonotypes were defined by identical inferred V gene, J gene, and CDR3 amino acid sequence. To compute the percentage overlap between repertoires, the number of shared unique clonotypes was divided by the size of the smaller repertoire. Repertoire richness was assessed with RTK rarefaction, the Chao1 estimator, and Recon v2.1 estimates of unobserved clonotypes. OLGA was used to compute generation probabilities for all TCRbeta clonotypes that the gDNA method yielded from several donors. TCRdb retrieved this table from immuneACCESS and kept in-frame rearrangements only. Not all clones are present; in checked studies, unresolved V genes account for under half, and no reason is known for the remainder. The DNA gave D and trimming, while V, J and clone size come from that table. In all, the sample holds 850,000 to 1,200,000 clones, and about 75% of those were seen once. The ten largest make up less than 1.5% of the sample.

This sample is drawn from a study of shared clonotypes between healthy human individuals (TCRdb year 2020). Regarding the study in general: Two women and three men aged 18 to 49 years were included in the cohort. For each donor, CD4 naive and CD4 memory were each run on three plates, CD8 naive on two plates, and CD8 memory on one plate. Libraries were prepared and TCR repertoires were sequenced by different laboratories using diverse techniques, in order to increase sequencing depth and limit assay-specific biases. Leukapheresis yielded between about 0.94 and 9 billion PBMCs per donor. The study deeply sequenced blood TCR repertoires of about 5 healthy adults to estimate repertoire size and the extent of clonotype sharing between individuals. The paper's findings and limits, for the study overall: Pairwise subsampling indicated that sequencing depth was expected to affect the degree of clonotype sharing among donors. Sharing across a few donors was observed for approximately 5% of naive CD4, less than 4% of naive CD8, 2% to 2.5% of memory CD4, and around 0.4% of memory CD8 clonotypes. Estimated clonotype richness was generally larger for naive than for memory subsets. Sampling was restricted to blood, and TCR repertoires in tissues likely differ from the TCR repertoires found in blood. Rarefaction of sorted-subset datasets indicated incomplete sequencing despite the large sequencing depth. Compared with non-shared clonotypes, clonotypes shared by all four sorted-subset donors had higher generation probabilities. The small number of donors limited the genetic and exposure-history diversity represented.

The sequence links TRBV2 to TRBJ2-7; 9 middle bases align to TRBD2. Input material: memory CD4+ T cells sorted from blood. The label giving this sample's cell subset or site can be read as: CD45RA-negative fraction. This sequence was found in a man between 18 and 29 years old in good health. In nucleotide form, the sequence is TGTGCCAGCAGTGCGGGACTAGCAGGCGAGCAGTACTTC. It specifies CASSAGLAGEQYF.